This TCR beta chain was sequenced in a study of cytomegalovirus exposure and HLA in healthy donors. At the level of the study: The early release's HLA-typed donors yielded 80 million to 95 million unique TCRs.

Primers for the PCR totalled 60 Vbeta and 13 Jbeta. The repertoire was sequenced with immunoSEQ multiplex PCR; TCRdb's copy has only in-frame clones and lacks some. The sample has 100,000 to 150,000 clones; about 80% are singletons. With V trimmed by 6 bases and J by 4 bases, 1 base remained unmatched. CDR3 length: 13 amino acids. CDR1 and CDR2 from the germline V gene are ENHRY and SYGVKD. This clone was recorded once. This sequence was found in a man aged 30-40 years in good health and CMV-seronegative. The chain employs TRBV10-3 and TRBJ2-3; 10 nucleotides align to TRBD2. Sequencing was carried out using PBMCs. The CDR3 DNA follows: TGTGCCATCAGAGGGACTAGCGCAGATACGCAGTATTTT. Protein sequence: CAIRGTSADTQYF.